Each of the 14 T cell receptor beta chains below was sequenced from the same sample in a study of vaccination effects on CD4 cells after COVID-19. TCRdb keeps only in-frame clones here, not all; method: immunoSEQ multiplex PCR. This table holds approximately 74,000 clones, 65% to 85% found once. CD4+ T cells specific for antigen were expanded with viral peptide pools by the ViraFEST assay before sequencing. Culturing for roughly 10 days preceded CD4+ T cell isolation. Previously uninfected by SARS-CoV-2, the vaccine recipients also showed negative nucleocapsid antibodies. Their antigens remain unidentified. The material sequenced was CD4+ T cells from PBMCs cultured with HCoV-NL63 spike peptides, taken before COVID-19 vaccination. The receptors were sampled from a human donor who received a COVID-19 vaccine.

The chain combines TRBV10-3 with TRBJ2-7, with TRBD1 identical over 11 bases. J gave up 5 bases and V 6 bases, and 3 bases lay outside the gene matches. The CDR3 is made up of 13 amino acids. The germline V gene encodes CDR1 ENHRY and CDR2 SYGVKD. The CDR3 region has the DNA TGTGCCATCAGGAGGACAGGGGGCCACGAGCAGTACGTC. Amino acids: CAIRRTGGHEQYV.

The chain couples TRBV9 to TRBJ2-3; 7 nucleotides agree with TRBD1. Germline CDR1 and CDR2: SGDLS and YYNGEE. Trimming took 3 bases from V and 0 from J; bases not matched to a gene: 4. The CDR3 contains 15 residues. The CDR3 region has the DNA TGTGCCAGCAGCGAACGGGACAGTAGCACAGATACGCAGTATTTT. Protein product: CASSERDSSTDTQYF.

The rearrangement links TRBV5-1 to TRBJ2-2; no clear D gene. Per germline, CDR1 SGHRS and CDR2 YFSETQ. The V end was cut by 2 bases, the J end by 6 bases, with 11 bases between. The CDR3 has 14 residues. The CDR3 sequence: CASSFVIAPGELFF. As DNA, the CDR3 is TGCGCCAGCAGCTTTGTGATAGCCCCCGGGGAGCTGTTTTTT.

V is TRBV7-3 and J is TRBJ2-1, with D maybe TRBD1 (5 bases). CDR3 length: 13 residues. Trimming shortened V by 3 bases and J by 3 bases, and 6 bases separated the two germline ends. Per germline, CDR1 SGHTA and CDR2 FQGTGA. CDR3 bases: TGTGCCAGCAGCTTCGACAGCTACAATGAGCAGTTCTTC. Protein product: CASSFDSYNEQFF.

The chain combines TRBV2 with TRBJ2-1; TRBD1 matches 8 bases. V shed 2 bases and J 4 bases; nucleotides not matched to a gene: 4. The CDR3 sequence is 15 residues long. Germline V gives CDR1 SNHLY, CDR2 FYNNEI. CDR3 sequence (DNA): TGTGCCAGCAGTGAATCAGGACAGGGATACAATGAGCAGTTCTTC. Protein: CASSESGQGYNEQFF. The variable domain in full, completed from reference TRBV2 and TRBJ2-1, reads EPEVTQTPSHQVTQMGQEVILRCVPISNHLYFYWYRQILGQKVEFLVSFYNNEISEKSEIFDDQFSVERPDGSNFTLKIRSTKLEDSAMYFCASSESGQGYNEQFFGPGTRLTVL.

For the CDR3, the DNA is TGTGCCACCAGCAGCCCTTGGACAGGGCGCAATCAGCCCCAGCATTTT. Translation gives CATSSPWTGRNQPQHF. The chain uses TRBV15 and TRBJ1-5, with 8 bases aligning to TRBD1. Per the germline V gene, CDR1 is LNHNV and CDR2 is YYDKDF (reference sequence). The trim removed 3 bases at V and 2 bases at J, leaving 6 bases unmatched. The CDR3 length is 16 residues.

V usage is TRBV23-1 and J usage is TRBJ2-2; TRBD2 aligns across 8 bases. TRBV23-1 is labeled an ORF, and its function is uncertain. V dropped 4 bases and J dropped 7; count of bases not matched to a gene: 11. This CDR3 comprises 16 residues. The CDR3 DNA follows: TGCGCCAGCAGTCCGGAACGGGGGGGCCGGAACGGGGAGCTGTTTTTT. Translation gives CASSPERGGRNGELFF.

This clone was counted between two and nine times. J is TRBJ1-6 and V is TRBV6-5; D call uncertain. Germline-derived CDR1 and CDR2 are MNHEY and SVGAGI. This CDR3 contains 14 residues. The V end lost 4 bases, the J end lost 10 bases, and 14 bases lay between the germline ends. As DNA, the CDR3 is TGTGCCAGCAGTTCATCAGTGAAGTCATCACCCCTCCACTTT. It codes for CASSSSVKSSPLHF.

This sequence joins TRBV7-2 and TRBJ2-1; 10 bases are shared with TRBD1. There are 14 residues in the CDR3. Per the germline V gene, CDR1 is SGHTA and CDR2 is FQGNSA. The J segment lost 9 bases and the V segment lost 6 bases, leaving 8 bases of the junction unmatched. CDR3 residues: CASSRQGAAVEQFF. The CDR3 DNA reads TGTGCCAGCAGTCGACAGGGGGCGGCCGTTGAGCAGTTCTTC. Together with reference TRBV7-2 and TRBJ2-1, the CDR3 gives the full variable domain: GAGVSQSPSNKVTEKGKDVELRCDPISGHTALYWYRQSLGQGLEFLIYFQGNSAPDKSGLPSDRFSAERTGGSVSTLTIQRTQQEDSAVYLCASSRQGAAVEQFFGPGTRLTVL.

This clone has just a few counts. The V and J genes are TRBV6-6 and TRBJ2-7, with a weak D call TRBD2 (6 bases). This CDR3 contains 14 residues. The germline CDR1 and CDR2 sequences are MNHNY and SVGAGI (reference sequence). V was clipped by 0 bases and J by 6 bases, with 12 bases between them. CDR3 amino acids: CASSYSGGGFEQYV. CDR3 bases: TGTGCCAGCAGTTACTCGGGGGGAGGCTTCGAGCAGTACGTC.

This clone came up a few times. The CDR3 here is CASSDSEVQEQYF. The CDR3 region has the DNA TGTGCCAGCAGTGACTCGGAGGTCCAGGAGCAGTATTTT. This chain links TRBV6-4 with TRBJ2-3; D might be TRBD2 (5 bases). This CDR3 is built from 13 residues. The germline V and J ends were trimmed by 0 bases and 11 bases, with 12 bases remaining between them. Germline CDR1 reads MRHNA; CDR2 reads SNTAGT.

The chain joins TRBV9 to TRBJ1-2; 9 bases fit TRBD1. The CDR3 is made up of 15 amino acids. V trimming: 4 bases; J trimming: 1 base; junction bases outside the gene matches: 5. CDR1 is SGDLS, CDR2 YYNGEE, per germline. DNA of the CDR3: TGTGCCAGCAGCCCCCGGACAGGGGTTAACTATGGCTACACCTTC. Its translation: CASSPRTGVNYGYTF.

The J gene is TRBJ2-1, the V gene TRBV30, with TRBD1 identical over 8 bases. The CDR3 has 13 residues. Germline loops: CDR1 GTSNPN, CDR2 SVGIG (reference sequence). V trimming: 1 base; J trimming: 11 bases; junction bases outside the gene matches: 7. The CDR3 protein is CAWSDLRQGQQFF. The CDR3 coding sequence is TGTGCCTGGAGTGACCTCCGACAGGGGCAGCAGTTCTTC. The full variable domain, rest sourced from reference TRBV30 and TRBJ2-1, is SQTIHQWPATLVQPVGSPLSLECTVEGTSNPNLYWYRQAAGRGLQLLFYSVGIGQISSEVPQNLSASRPQDRQFILSSKKLLLSDSGFYLCAWSDLRQGQQFFGPGTRLTVL.

The chain joins TRBV2 to TRBJ2-1, with D possibly being TRBD1 or TRBD2 (5 bases each). CDR3 size: 17 residues. CDR1 and CDR2 (germline): SNHLY, FYNNEI. Trimming shortened V by 6 bases and J by 1 base, and 19 bases separated the two germline ends. CDR3 sequence: CASSGLTPGRSYNEQFF. The CDR3 nucleotides read TGTGCCAGCAGCGGACTGACTCCGGGACGATCCTACAATGAGCAGTTCTTC.